Reported below is one T cell receptor beta chain. Antigen specificity is unknown. This entry comes from a study of untreated major depressive disorder. Libraries were prepared by immunoSEQ multiplex PCR; TCRdb keeps only in-frame clonotypes and omits some of them. The sample lists over 20,000 clones, over 75% seen once, with around 5% in the top ten. Study conclusions and caveats: TRBV05-01 (Vbeta 5.1) usage was higher in CD4+ T cells of depressed patients than controls.

No current or lifetime mood disorder and depressive symptom score of 5 or less defined controls. The CDR3 sequence is 15 residues long. CDR1 and CDR2 (germline): SGDLS, YYNGEE. V gave up 4 bases and J gave up 3 bases, with 16 bases separating them. The rearrangement uses TRBV9 and TRBJ2-5; no clear D gene. Sequencing was performed on CD4+ T cells from PBMCs. This receptor was obtained from a woman aged 25 to 39 in good health. The CDR3 region has the DNA TGTGCCAGCAGCACCAACGGACGAGGAAAAGAGACCCAGTACTTC. Protein: CASSTNGRGKETQYF.